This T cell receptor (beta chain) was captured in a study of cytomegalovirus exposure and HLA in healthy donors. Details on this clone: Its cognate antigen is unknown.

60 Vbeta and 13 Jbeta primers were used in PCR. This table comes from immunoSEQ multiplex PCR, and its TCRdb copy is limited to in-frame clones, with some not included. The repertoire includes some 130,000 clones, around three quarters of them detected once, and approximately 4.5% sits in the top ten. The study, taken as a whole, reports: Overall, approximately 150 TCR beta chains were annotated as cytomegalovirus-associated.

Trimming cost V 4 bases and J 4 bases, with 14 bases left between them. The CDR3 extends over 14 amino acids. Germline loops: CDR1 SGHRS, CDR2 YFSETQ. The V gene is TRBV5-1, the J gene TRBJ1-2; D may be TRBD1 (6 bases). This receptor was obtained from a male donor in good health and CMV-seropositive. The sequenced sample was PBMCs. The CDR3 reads CASSLDSGVYGYTF. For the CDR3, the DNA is TGCGCCAGCAGCCTGGACTCAGGGGTCTATGGCTACACCTTC.